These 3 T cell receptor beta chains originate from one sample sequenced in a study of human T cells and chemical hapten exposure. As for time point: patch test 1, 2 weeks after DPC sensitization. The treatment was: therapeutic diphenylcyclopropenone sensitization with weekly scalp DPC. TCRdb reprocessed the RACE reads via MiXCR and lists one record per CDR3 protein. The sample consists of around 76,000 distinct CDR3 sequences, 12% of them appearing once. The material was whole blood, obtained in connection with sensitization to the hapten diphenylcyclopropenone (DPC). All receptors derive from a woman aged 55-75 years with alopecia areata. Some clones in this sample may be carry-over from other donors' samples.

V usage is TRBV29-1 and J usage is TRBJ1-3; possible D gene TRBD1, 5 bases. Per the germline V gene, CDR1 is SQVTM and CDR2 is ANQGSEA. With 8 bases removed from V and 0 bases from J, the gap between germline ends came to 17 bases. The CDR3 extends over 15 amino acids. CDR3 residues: CSQVGPSISGNTIYF. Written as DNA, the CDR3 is TGCAGCCAGGTGGGGCCATCCATCTCTGGAAACACCATATATTTT. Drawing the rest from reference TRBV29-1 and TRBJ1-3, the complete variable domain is SAVISQKPSRDICQRGTSLTIQCQVDSQVTMMFWYRQQPGQSLTLIATANQGSEATYESGFVIDKFPISRPNLTFSTLTVSNMSPEDSSIYLCSQVGPSISGNTIYFGEGSWLTVV.

In nucleotides, the CDR3 is TGTGCCATCAGTTCACAGGACCAAGAGACCCAGTACTTC. Translation gives CAISSQDQETQYF. J is TRBJ2-5 and V is TRBV10-3, with D possibly matching TRBD1 (5 bases). Trimming took off 5 bases at V and 0 bases at J, with 7 bases between the two ends. This CDR3 has 13 residues. The germline V gene encodes CDR1 ENHRY and CDR2 SYGVKD.

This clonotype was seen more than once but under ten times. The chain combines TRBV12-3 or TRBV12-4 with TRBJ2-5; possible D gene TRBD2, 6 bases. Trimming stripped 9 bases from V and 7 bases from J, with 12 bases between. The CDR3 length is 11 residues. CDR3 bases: TGTGCCAGTAGCGGACGAGGGACCCAGTACTTC. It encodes CASSGRGTQYF.